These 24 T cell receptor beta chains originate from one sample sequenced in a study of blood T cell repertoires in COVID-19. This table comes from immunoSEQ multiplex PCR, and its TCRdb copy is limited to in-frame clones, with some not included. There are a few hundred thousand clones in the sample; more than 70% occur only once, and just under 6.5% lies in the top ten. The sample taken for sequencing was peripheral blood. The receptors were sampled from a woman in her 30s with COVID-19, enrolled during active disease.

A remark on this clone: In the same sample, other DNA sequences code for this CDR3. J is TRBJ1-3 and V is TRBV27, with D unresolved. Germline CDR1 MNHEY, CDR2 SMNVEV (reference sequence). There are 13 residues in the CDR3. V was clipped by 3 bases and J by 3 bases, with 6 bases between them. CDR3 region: CASSFSGGNTIYF. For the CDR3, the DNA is TGTGCCAGCAGTTTTTCAGGTGGAAACACCATATATTTT.

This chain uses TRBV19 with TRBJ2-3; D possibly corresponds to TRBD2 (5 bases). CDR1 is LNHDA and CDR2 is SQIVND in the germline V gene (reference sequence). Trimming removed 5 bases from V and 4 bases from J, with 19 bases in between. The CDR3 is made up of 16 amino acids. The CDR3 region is CASSRGSARDSDTQYF. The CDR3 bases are TGTGCCAGTAGTCGGGGAAGCGCGCGCGACTCAGATACGCAGTATTTT. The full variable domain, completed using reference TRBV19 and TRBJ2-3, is DGGITQSPKYLFRKEGQNVTLSCEQNLNHDAMYWYRQDPGQGLRLIYYSQIVNDFQKGDIAEGYSVSREKKESFPLTVTSAQKNPTAFYLCASSRGSARDSDTQYFGPGTRLTVL.

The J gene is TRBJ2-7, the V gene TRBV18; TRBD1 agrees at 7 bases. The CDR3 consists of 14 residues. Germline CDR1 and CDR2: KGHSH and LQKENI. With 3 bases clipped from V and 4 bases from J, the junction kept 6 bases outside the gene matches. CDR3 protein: CASSPPGQPYEQYV. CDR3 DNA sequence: TGTGCCAGCTCACCCCCGGGACAGCCGTACGAGCAGTACGTC.

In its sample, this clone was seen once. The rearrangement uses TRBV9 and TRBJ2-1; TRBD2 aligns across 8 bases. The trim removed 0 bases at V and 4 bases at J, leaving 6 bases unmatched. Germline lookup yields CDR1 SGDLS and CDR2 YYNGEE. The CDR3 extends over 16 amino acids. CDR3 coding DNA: TGTGCCAGCAGCGTAGGTGGGCTAGCGGGTTACAATGAGCAGTTCTTC. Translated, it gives CASSVGGLAGYNEQFF.

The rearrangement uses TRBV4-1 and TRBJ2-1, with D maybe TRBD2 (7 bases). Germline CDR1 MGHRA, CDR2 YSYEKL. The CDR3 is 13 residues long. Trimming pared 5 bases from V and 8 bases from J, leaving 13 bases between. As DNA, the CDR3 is TGCGCCAGCAGCGTAGGGGGGGCCCATGAGCAGTTCTTC. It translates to CASSVGGAHEQFF.

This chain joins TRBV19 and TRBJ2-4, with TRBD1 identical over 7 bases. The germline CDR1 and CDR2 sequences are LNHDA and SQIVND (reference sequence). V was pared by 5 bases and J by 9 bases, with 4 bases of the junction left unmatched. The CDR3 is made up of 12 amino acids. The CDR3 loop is CASSPTGSIQYF. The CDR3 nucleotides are TGTGCCAGTAGTCCGACAGGGAGCATTCAGTACTTC.

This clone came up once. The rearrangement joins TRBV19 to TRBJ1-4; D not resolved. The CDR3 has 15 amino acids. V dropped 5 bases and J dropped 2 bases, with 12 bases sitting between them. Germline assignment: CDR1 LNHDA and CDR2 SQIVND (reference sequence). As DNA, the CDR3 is TGTGCCAGTAGTCCAGTGGCCTCCACTAATGAAAAACTGTTTTTT. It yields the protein CASSPVASTNEKLFF. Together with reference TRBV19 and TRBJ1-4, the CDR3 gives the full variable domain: DGGITQSPKYLFRKEGQNVTLSCEQNLNHDAMYWYRQDPGQGLRLIYYSQIVNDFQKGDIAEGYSVSREKKESFPLTVTSAQKNPTAFYLCASSPVASTNEKLFFGSGTQLSVL.

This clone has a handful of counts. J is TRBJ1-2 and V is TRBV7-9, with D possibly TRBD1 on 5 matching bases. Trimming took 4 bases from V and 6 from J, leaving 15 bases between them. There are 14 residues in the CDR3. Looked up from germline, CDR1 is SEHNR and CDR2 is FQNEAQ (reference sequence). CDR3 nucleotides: TGTGCCAGCAGCTCTTCCTGGGGGGAGGATGGCTACACCTTC. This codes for CASSSSWGEDGYTF.

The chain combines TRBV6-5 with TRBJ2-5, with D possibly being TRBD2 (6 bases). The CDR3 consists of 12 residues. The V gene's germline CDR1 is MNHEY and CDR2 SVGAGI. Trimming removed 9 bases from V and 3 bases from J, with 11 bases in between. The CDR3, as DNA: TGTGCCAGTAGATGGGGGGAAGAGACCCAGTACTTC. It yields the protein CASRWGEETQYF.

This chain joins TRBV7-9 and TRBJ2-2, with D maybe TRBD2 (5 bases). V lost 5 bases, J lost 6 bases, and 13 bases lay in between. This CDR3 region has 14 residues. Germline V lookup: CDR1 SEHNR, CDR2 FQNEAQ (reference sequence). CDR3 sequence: CASSPPSNPGELFF. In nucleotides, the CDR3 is TGTGCCAGCAGCCCGCCTAGCAACCCCGGGGAGCTGTTTTTT.

The CDR3 region has the DNA TGCGCCAGCAGCTCGACGGGACAGGGATGGTATGGCTACACCTTC. Amino acids: CASSSTGQGWYGYTF. This chain uses TRBV5-1 with TRBJ1-2; 9 nucleotides align to TRBD1. CDR1 and CDR2 (germline): SGHRS, YFSETQ. The CDR3 contains 15 residues. J was trimmed by 5 bases and V by 3 bases; bases with no gene match: 8.

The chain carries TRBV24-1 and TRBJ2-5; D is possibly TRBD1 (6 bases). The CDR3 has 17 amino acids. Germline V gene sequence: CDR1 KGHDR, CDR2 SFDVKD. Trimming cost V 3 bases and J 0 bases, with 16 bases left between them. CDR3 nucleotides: TGTGCCACCAGTGATCCGGGGCAGGGGAACAACCAAGAGACCCAGTACTTC. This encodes CATSDPGQGNNQETQYF.

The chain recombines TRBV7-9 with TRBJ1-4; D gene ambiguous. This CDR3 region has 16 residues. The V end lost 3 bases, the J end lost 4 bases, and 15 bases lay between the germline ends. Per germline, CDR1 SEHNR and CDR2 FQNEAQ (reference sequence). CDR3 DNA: TGTGCCAGCAGCTTCCAACAGACGGGGAATAATGAAAAACTGTTTTTT. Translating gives CASSFQQTGNNEKLFF.

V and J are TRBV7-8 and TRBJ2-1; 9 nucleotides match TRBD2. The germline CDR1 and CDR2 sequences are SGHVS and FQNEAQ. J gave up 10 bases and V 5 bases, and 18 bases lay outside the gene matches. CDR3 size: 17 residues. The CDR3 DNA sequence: TGTGCCAGCAGCGGCCCCGGACGACGCGGGGGGGCCTGGGAGCAGTTCTTC. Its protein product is CASSGPGRRGGAWEQFF.

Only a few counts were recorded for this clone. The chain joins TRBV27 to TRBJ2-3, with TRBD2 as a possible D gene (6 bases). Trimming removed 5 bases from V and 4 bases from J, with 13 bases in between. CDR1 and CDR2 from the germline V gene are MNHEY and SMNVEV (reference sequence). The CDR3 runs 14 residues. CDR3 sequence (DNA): TGTGCCAGCAGTCCGTCTAGCGTGGCAGATACGCAGTATTTT. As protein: CASSPSSVADTQYF.

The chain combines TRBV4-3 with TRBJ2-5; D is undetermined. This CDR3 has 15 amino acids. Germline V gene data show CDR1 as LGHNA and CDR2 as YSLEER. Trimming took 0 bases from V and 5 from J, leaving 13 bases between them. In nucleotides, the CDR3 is TGCGCCAGCAGCCAAGAGCGACGGAGTGGGGAGACCCAGTACTTC. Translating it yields CASSQERRSGETQYF.

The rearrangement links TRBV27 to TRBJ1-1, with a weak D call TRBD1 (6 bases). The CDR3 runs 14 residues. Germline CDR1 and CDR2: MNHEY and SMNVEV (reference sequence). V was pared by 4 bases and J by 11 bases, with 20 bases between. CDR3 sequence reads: CASSSNRGGLSAFF. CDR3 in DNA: TGTGCCAGCAGTTCCAATCGCGGGGGGCTATCGGCTTTCTTT.

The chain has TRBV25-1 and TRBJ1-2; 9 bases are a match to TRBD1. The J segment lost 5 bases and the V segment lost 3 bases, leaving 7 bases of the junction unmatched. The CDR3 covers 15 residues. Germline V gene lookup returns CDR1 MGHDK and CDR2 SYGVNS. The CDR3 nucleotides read TGTGCCAGCAGTGACCCGGGACAGGGACAATATGGCTACACCTTC. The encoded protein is CASSDPGQGQYGYTF.

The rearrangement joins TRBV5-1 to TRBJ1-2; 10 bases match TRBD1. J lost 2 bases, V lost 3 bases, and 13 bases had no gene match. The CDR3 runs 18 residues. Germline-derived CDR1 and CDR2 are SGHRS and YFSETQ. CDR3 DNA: TGCGCCAGCAGCTACCAAAAGGGGGACAGGGGTACAAACTATGGCTACACCTTC. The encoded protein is CASSYQKGDRGTNYGYTF.

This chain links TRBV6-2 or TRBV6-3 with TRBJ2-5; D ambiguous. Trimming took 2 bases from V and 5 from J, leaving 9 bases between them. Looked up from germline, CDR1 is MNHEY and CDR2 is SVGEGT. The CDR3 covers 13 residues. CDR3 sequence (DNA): TGTGCCAGCAGTTACGGGCCACGGGAGACCCAGTACTTC. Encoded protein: CASSYGPRETQYF.

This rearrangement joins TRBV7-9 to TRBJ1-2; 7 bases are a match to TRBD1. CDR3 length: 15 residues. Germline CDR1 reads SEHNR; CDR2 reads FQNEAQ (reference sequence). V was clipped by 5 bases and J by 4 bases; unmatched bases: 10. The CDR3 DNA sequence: TGTGCCAGCAGCGTAGGGGGCGCGGAGTCCTATGGCTACACCTTC. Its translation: CASSVGGAESYGYTF.

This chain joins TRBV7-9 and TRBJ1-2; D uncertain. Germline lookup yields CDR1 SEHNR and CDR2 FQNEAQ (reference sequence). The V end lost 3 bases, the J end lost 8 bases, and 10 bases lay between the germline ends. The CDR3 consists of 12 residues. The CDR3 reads CASSFEDYGYTF. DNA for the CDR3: TGTGCCAGCAGCTTTGAGGATTACGGCTACACCTTC.

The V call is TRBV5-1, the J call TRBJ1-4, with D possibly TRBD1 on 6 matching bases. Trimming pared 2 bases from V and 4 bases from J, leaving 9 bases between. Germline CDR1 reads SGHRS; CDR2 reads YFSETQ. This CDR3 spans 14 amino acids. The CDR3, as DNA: TGCGCCAGCAGCTTAGGACAGTTTAATGAAAAACTGTTTTTT. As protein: CASSLGQFNEKLFF.

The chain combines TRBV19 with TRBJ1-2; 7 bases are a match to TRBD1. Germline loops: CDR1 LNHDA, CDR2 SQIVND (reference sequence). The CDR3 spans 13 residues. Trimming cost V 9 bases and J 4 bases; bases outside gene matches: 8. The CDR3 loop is CASRQGWGYGYTF. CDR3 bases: TGTGCCAGCCGACAGGGTTGGGGCTATGGCTACACCTTC.